This note documents a single TCR beta chain sequence. This sample is part of a study of T cell changes during pregnancy in multiple sclerosis. Clones were sequenced by immunoSEQ multiplex PCR, and TCRdb holds only the in-frame ones, with some missing. The profile shows fewer than 90,000 clones, 90% to 95% of them singletons. This TCR came from a female donor with multiple sclerosis, enrolled in a pregnancy study. The sequencing here drew on peripheral blood, taken in the first trimester of pregnancy.

The CDR3 sequence: CASGLLLGNSPLHF. In nucleotides, the CDR3 is TGTGCCAGTGGACTTCTCCTCGGTAATTCACCCCTCCACTTT. J is TRBJ1-6 and V is TRBV19, with D unclear. The V gene lost 8 bases and the J gene lost 6 bases, with 14 bases spanning the gap. Germline CDR1 and CDR2: LNHDA and SQIVND (reference sequence). The CDR3 is 14 amino acids.